The present TCR beta chain was sequenced within a study of T-cell memory formation after mild COVID-19. Study outcomes and limitations: Some responding clones appeared in pre-infection memory, suggesting cross-reactive memory joined.

Employing constant-segment primers, 5'RACE generated TCR alpha and TCR beta cDNA libraries bearing sample barcodes and UMIs. Each CDR3 protein is one row after TCRdb ran MiXCR on the 5' RACE reads. The sample carries 270,000 or so distinct CDR3 sequences, approximately 19% recorded once. This clonotype was counted only a few times. The antigen is undetermined. The sample consisted of PBMCs or a T cell subset sorted from them (not recorded which). This receptor was taken from a young man who had mild COVID-19 (a few samples of this study predate the infection). Cell type and time point are not known.

This CDR3 is CASSEVSDTQYF. The DNA for the CDR3 is TGTGCCAGCAGTGAAGTTTCAGATACGCAGTATTTT. V is TRBV2 and J is TRBJ2-3; no definite D call. The ends were cut back, 1 base at V and 4 bases at J, with 3 bases in the middle. This CDR3 has 12 amino acids. Germline CDR1 is SNHLY and CDR2 is FYNNEI. Complete variable domain (other parts from reference TRBV2 and TRBJ2-3): EPEVTQTPSHQVTQMGQEVILRCVPISNHLYFYWYRQILGQKVEFLVSFYNNEISEKSEIFDDQFSVERPDGSNFTLKIRSTKLEDSAMYFCASSEVSDTQYFGPGTRLTVL.